The 24 T cell receptor beta chains given below trace back to one sample, sequenced in a study of CXCR3-negative and CXCR3-positive naive CD8 T cells. UMI-tagged TRB cDNA libraries were built via 5' RACE. TCRdb reprocessed the 5' RACE reads and reports one entry per CDR3 protein, with no DNA. The table lists some 130,000 distinct CDR3 sequences. The sample taken for sequencing was naive CXCR3- CD8+ T cells from blood. Subset defined: CD45RO-CCR7+CD27+CD95- naive CD8+ T cells lacking CXCR3 (TNR3-). These receptor sequences come from a human donor in good health. Some clones in this sample may be carry-over from other donors' samples.

J is TRBJ2-5 and V is TRBV15; the D call from TCRdb, TRBD2, cannot be confirmed without DNA. Germline V gene data show CDR1 as LNHNV and CDR2 as YYDKDF (reference sequence). This CDR3 comprises 17 residues. The CDR3: CATSSRLAGGIQETQYF.

The genes are TRBV27 and TRBJ2-7. CDR1 MNHEY and CDR2 SMNVEV come from the germline V gene (reference sequence). The CDR3 is 15 amino acids. This CDR3 reads CASRPNAGGTYEQYF.

The CDR3 is CAISEIGGSNTGELFF. The V and J genes are TRBV10-3 and TRBJ2-2; TCRdb reports TRBD1, a call that lacks DNA to check it against. The germline CDR1 and CDR2 sequences are ENHRY and SYGVKD. The CDR3 totals 16 residues.

The CDR3 here is CASSRREKINGTEAFF. This rearrangement joins TRBV14 to TRBJ1-1. The CDR3 spans 16 residues. Germline V gene data show CDR1 as SGHDN and CDR2 as FVKESK.

This rearrangement joins TRBV7-6 to TRBJ2-2; the TCRdb call, TRBD2, lacks DNA for checking. Germline V gene lookup returns CDR1 SGHVS and CDR2 FNYEAQ. The CDR3 is 16 residues long. The CDR3 reads CASSWGLAGDTGELFF.

The J gene is TRBJ2-7, the V gene TRBV2; TCRdb calls TRBD2, which cannot be checked without DNA. Germline V gives CDR1 SNHLY, CDR2 FYNNEI. This CDR3 spans 15 amino acids. The CDR3 protein is CASSGPFEDEYEQYF. Filled out from reference TRBV2 and TRBJ2-7, the complete variable domain reads EPEVTQTPSHQVTQMGQEVILRCVPISNHLYFYWYRQILGQKVEFLVSFYNNEISEKSEIFDDQFSVERPDGSNFTLKIRSTKLEDSAMYFCASSGPFEDEYEQYFGPGTRLTVT.

This rearrangement joins TRBV6-4 to TRBJ2-2; checking the TCRdb D call of TRBD1 is not possible without DNA. This CDR3 has 16 amino acids. CDR1 MRHNA and CDR2 SNTAGT come from the germline V gene. The CDR3 here is CASTPEAGGNTGELFF.

The chain combines TRBV7-8 with TRBJ2-1; TCRdb selects TRBD2, and the lack of DNA leaves this call unchecked. CDR3 length: 17 amino acids. The germline V gene has CDR1 SGHVS and CDR2 FQNEAQ. CDR3 sequence: CASSLSGSGLSYNEQFF.

The chain combines TRBV5-1 with TRBJ2-7; checking the TCRdb D call of TRBD1 is not possible without DNA. CDR3 length: 14 residues. Looked up from germline, CDR1 is SGHRS and CDR2 is YFSETQ. The chain's CDR3 is CASSDRGHQWEQYF.

The rearrangement links TRBV15 to TRBJ2-1; TCRdb's D gene call, TRBD1, goes unchecked for lack of DNA. This CDR3 has 13 amino acids. Germline V gene lookup returns CDR1 LNHNV and CDR2 YYDKDF (reference sequence). The CDR3 spells CATSGRVFDEQFF.

The V gene is TRBV9, the J gene TRBJ2-2. This CDR3 region has 13 residues. Looked up from germline, CDR1 is SGDLS and CDR2 is YYNGEE. The CDR3 region is CASSVWDTGELFF.

V gene TRBV29-1 combines with J gene TRBJ2-1; TCRdb indicates TRBD1, and absent DNA this call remains unverified. This CDR3 has 15 residues. Looked up from germline, CDR1 is SQVTM and CDR2 is ANQGSEA. CDR3 in amino acids: CSVVWGVSSYNEQFF.

The chain combines TRBV15 with TRBJ2-5. Germline CDR1 and CDR2: LNHNV and YYDKDF (reference sequence). This CDR3 is 13 amino acids long. CDR3 residues: CATADGDGETQYF. Variable domain in full (rest from reference TRBV15 and TRBJ2-5): DAMVIQNPRYQVTQFGKPVTLSCSQTLNHNVMYWYQQKSSQAPKLLFHYYDKDFNNEADTPDNFQSRRPNTSFCFLDIRSPGLGDTAMYLCATADGDGETQYFGPGTRLLVL.

The V and J genes are TRBV29-1 and TRBJ2-5; TCRdb indicates TRBD1, and absent DNA this call remains unverified. CDR3 length equals 16 residues. Germline V gene sequence: CDR1 SQVTM, CDR2 ANQGSEA. The CDR3 spells CSVEGRLDGSGGTQYF.

This rearrangement joins TRBV6-6 to TRBJ2-7; TCRdb gives TRBD2 as the D gene, but with no DNA this cannot be confirmed. CDR3 length equals 18 residues. Germline values: CDR1 MNHNY, CDR2 SVGAGI (reference sequence). The CDR3 loop reads CASSGAARGTSGIYEQYF.

V gene TRBV28 combines with J gene TRBJ1-3; there is no DNA to check the TCRdb D call of TRBD1. The CDR3 has 16 amino acids. Germline CDR1 reads MDHEN; CDR2 reads SYDVKM. The CDR3 sequence is CASSLKLGPPGITIYF.

CDR3 sequence reads: CASSQDRNYETQYF. The gene calls are TRBV4-3 and TRBJ2-5. Per the germline V gene, CDR1 is LGHNA and CDR2 is YSLEER. The CDR3 runs to 14 residues.

The rearrangement links TRBV30 to TRBJ2-5; lacking DNA, the TRBD2 call made by TCRdb goes unchecked. This CDR3 is built from 13 residues. Germline lookup yields CDR1 GTSNPN and CDR2 SVGIG (reference sequence). CDR3 in amino acids: CAWSLGGRETQYF. The whole variable domain, remainder taken from reference TRBV30 and TRBJ2-5, is SQTIHQWPATLVQPVGSPLSLECTVEGTSNPNLYWYRQAAGRGLQLLFYSVGIGQISSEVPQNLSASRPQDRQFILSSKKLLLSDSGFYLCAWSLGGRETQYFGPGTRLLVL.

The chain recombines TRBV28 with TRBJ2-1; the D call of TRBD2 rests on TCRdb alone, since no DNA is present to check it. CDR1 MDHEN and CDR2 SYDVKM come from the germline V gene. The CDR3 has 20 amino acids. CDR3 region: CASSLKILQAGGLVYNEQFF.

The chain employs TRBV7-9 and TRBJ2-7. The CDR3 has 13 residues. Germline CDR1 and CDR2: SEHNR and FQNEAQ (reference sequence). CDR3 sequence reads: CASSQPRSYEQYF.

CDR3 amino acids: CASSQTGQNTEAFF. This sequence joins TRBV28 and TRBJ1-1; TCRdb gives TRBD1 as the D gene, but with no DNA this cannot be confirmed. This CDR3 region has 14 residues. Germline lookup yields CDR1 MDHEN and CDR2 SYDVKM.

This chain links TRBV7-9 with TRBJ2-7; with no DNA, the TCRdb D assignment of TRBD1 cannot be verified. This CDR3 is built from 14 residues. The germline V gene encodes CDR1 SEHNR and CDR2 FQNEAQ (reference sequence). CDR3 in amino acids: CASSPGQILGEQYF.

The rearrangement links TRBV13 to TRBJ1-3. The CDR3 covers 12 residues. Germline V lookup: CDR1 PRHDT, CDR2 FYEKMQ (reference sequence). This chain's CDR3 is CASSLGGNTIYF.

The CDR3 reads CSAGQLNTEAFF. This chain connects TRBV29-1 to TRBJ1-1; TCRdb reports TRBD1, a call that lacks DNA to check it against. CDR3 length equals 12 residues. Germline V gene data show CDR1 as SQVTM and CDR2 as ANQGSEA.